Detailed here is one TCR beta chain. This record comes from a study of blood T cell repertoires in COVID-19. Looking at the study overall: Samples of COVID-19 (acute and convalescent) were obtained from the United States, Italy and Spain. T cells, B-cell-depleted T cells, or PBMCs provided the cDNA or gDNA that served as material.

Per the authors' pipeline: Reference gene primer amplification gave nucleated cell count estimates. Measured with immunoSEQ multiplex PCR; TCRdb has only the in-frame clones, and not every one. D and trimming come from the DNA, and the V and J calls and clone size come from that table. The sample has under 65,000 clones, roughly 89% seen once. Seattle cases were enrolled at active infection and followed longitudinally. The sequencing sample was made of peripheral blood. The TCR comes from a woman aged 55-75 years with COVID-19, enrolled during active disease.

The CDR3 nucleotides are TGTGCCAGCAGCCGGTCGACTAGCGGTTCCTACGAGCAGTACTTC. This codes for CASSRSTSGSYEQYF. The chain employs TRBV11-2 and TRBJ2-7; 9 positions agree with TRBD2. The CDR3 totals 15 residues. Germline CDR1 is SGHAT and CDR2 is FQNNGV. The trim removed 5 bases at V and 1 base at J, leaving 6 bases unmatched. Variable domain in full (rest from reference TRBV11-2 and TRBJ2-7): EAGVAQSPRYKIIEKRQSVAFWCNPISGHATLYWYQQILGQGPKLLIQFQNNGVVDDSQLPKDRFSAERLKGVDSTLKIQPAKLEDSAVYLCASSRSTSGSYEQYFGPGTRLTVT.